This TCR beta chain was sequenced during a study of early T cells in non-severe SARS-CoV-2 infection. Separate cDNA molecules each had unique molecular identifiers attached to them. TCRdb reprocessed the 5' RACE reads via MiXCR and lists one record per CDR3 protein. Among about 41,000 distinct CDR3 sequences, approximately 10% were seen once, and the ten largest hold about a tenth. This clonotype was seen at least ten times. The target antigen is unknown. Broader study findings: In VDJdb matching, anti-spike CD8 responses were favored while private and CD4 specificities went missing.

CDR1 is SNHLY, CDR2 FYNNEI, per germline. Trimming pared 5 bases from V and 2 bases from J, leaving 13 bases between. The CDR3 sequence is 15 residues long. J is TRBJ2-1 and V is TRBV2, with D perhaps TRBD2 (6 bases). The sequence came from an adult who was a healthcare worker with PCR-confirmed SARS-CoV-2 infection or an uninfected control (not recorded which). Sample: whole blood. The CDR3 DNA reads as TGTGCCAGCAGTCCTGGACTAACCCCCTACAATGAGCAGTTCTTC. It encodes CASSPGLTPYNEQFF.